This T cell receptor (beta chain) was documented in a study of tumor and adjacent non-tumor tissue in lung cancer. Three rounds of nested PCR, following a modified ARM-PCR protocol, produced the TCRbeta library. TCRdb ran MiXCR on the multiplex PCR reads and lists one entry per CDR3 protein. The data hold some 100,000 distinct CDR3 sequences, with 55% to 65% observed a single time. The template was RNA from unsorted bulk tissue. More than 3 cm separated this lung sample from the edge of the tumor. Germline CDR1 and CDR2: SEHNR and FQNEAQ (reference sequence). The CDR3 extends over 15 amino acids. In regard to this clonotype: It is likely a read error, because the conserved phenylalanine at the end of the CDR3 is missing.

This rearrangement joins TRBV7-9 to TRBJ2-7; weak D call: TRBD1 (6 bases). The material sequenced was distant non-tumor lung tissue. The TCR was taken from a young man with non-small cell lung cancer. As DNA, the CDR3 is TGTGCCAGCAGCCACGCACAGGGAGAGGCCTATGAGCAGTACCTC. This encodes CASSHAQGEAYEQYL.